The 5 T cell receptor beta chains in this list originate from one sample, sequenced in a study of blood T cell repertoires in COVID-19. The repertoire was sequenced with immunoSEQ multiplex PCR; TCRdb's copy has only in-frame clones and lacks some. The table lists 150,000 to 200,000 clones, roughly 80% of them singletons. Sequenced sample: peripheral blood. The receptors stem from a woman in her twenties or thirties with acute or convalescent COVID-19.

This clone was recorded a few times. CDR3 nucleotide sequence: TGTGCCAGCCTCGGGGGGGCTGGAAACACCATATATTTT. Its translation is CASLGGAGNTIYF. The V call is TRBV12-3 or TRBV12-4, the J call TRBJ1-3; D might be TRBD1 (5 bases). This CDR3 is built from 13 residues. The V end lost 8 bases, the J end lost 2 bases, and 10 bases lay between the germline ends.

J is TRBJ2-1 and V is TRBV27, with D possibly being TRBD2 (6 bases). Germline CDR1 reads MNHEY; CDR2 reads SMNVEV (reference sequence). Trimming removed 6 bases at V and 8 bases at J, with 17 bases between. The CDR3 is 14 residues long. The CDR3 DNA sequence: TGTGCCAGCAGCATTGGACTACCTCGGGATGAGCAGTTCTTC. It specifies CASSIGLPRDEQFF.

V gene TRBV9 combines with J gene TRBJ1-1, with a possible D match to TRBD1 (5 bases). CDR3 size: 14 residues. From germline, CDR1 is SGDLS and CDR2 YYNGEE. Trimming shortened V by 2 bases and J by 2 bases, and 10 bases separated the two germline ends. CDR3 amino acids: CASSVRQSNTEAFF. As DNA, the CDR3 is TGTGCCAGCAGCGTCCGACAGTCAAACACTGAAGCTTTCTTT.

The V call is TRBV6-4, the J call TRBJ2-3; D may be TRBD2 (6 bases). Trimming pared 4 bases from V and 0 bases from J, leaving 17 bases between. CDR3 length: 17 amino acids. Looked up from germline, CDR1 is MRHNA and CDR2 is SNTAGT. CDR3 residues: CASSASTRAGSTDTQYF. The CDR3 DNA reads TGTGCCAGCAGTGCCAGTACTAGGGCGGGGAGCACAGATACGCAGTATTTT.

The chain is built from TRBV19 and TRBJ2-1; 8 bases map to TRBD2. Germline V gene sequence: CDR1 LNHDA, CDR2 SQIVND (reference sequence). V gave up 7 bases and J gave up 3 bases; unmatched junction bases: 8. The CDR3 is 15 residues long. CDR3 in amino acids: CASTITSGDYNEQFF. For the CDR3, the DNA is TGTGCCAGTACCATTACTAGCGGTGACTACAATGAGCAGTTCTTC.